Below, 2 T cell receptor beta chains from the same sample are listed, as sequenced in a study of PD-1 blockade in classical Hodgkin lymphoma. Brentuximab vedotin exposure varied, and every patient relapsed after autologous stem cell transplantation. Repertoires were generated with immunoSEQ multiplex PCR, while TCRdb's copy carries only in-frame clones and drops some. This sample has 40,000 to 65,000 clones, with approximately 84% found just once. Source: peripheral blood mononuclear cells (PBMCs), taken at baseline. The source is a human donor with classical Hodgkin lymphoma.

CDR3 region: CASSRLASSTDTQYF. The DNA for the CDR3 is TGTGCCAGCAGTAGACTAGCATCTAGCACAGATACGCAGTATTTT. J is TRBJ2-3 and V is TRBV7-2; TRBD2 matches 7 bases. This CDR3 contains 15 residues. In germline, CDR1 is SGHTA, CDR2 FQGNSA. V was pared by 6 bases and J by 0 bases, with 6 bases of the junction left unmatched.

This CDR3 is CASSSTGGDYGYTF. CDR3 bases: TGTGCCAGCAGTTCCACAGGGGGGGACTATGGCTACACCTTC. The J gene is TRBJ1-2, the V gene TRBV6-6; TRBD1 aligns across 8 bases. The trim removed 4 bases at V and 3 bases at J, leaving 4 bases unmatched. The CDR3 consists of 14 residues. Germline loops: CDR1 MNHNY, CDR2 SVGAGI (reference sequence).